The rows below give T cell receptor beta chains drawn from one sample of a study of blood T cell repertoires in COVID-19. Repertoires were generated with immunoSEQ multiplex PCR, while TCRdb's copy carries only in-frame clones and drops some. There are 200,000 to 250,000 clones in the sample; 80% to 90% occur only once, and 2% to 3% lies in the top ten. The specimen sequenced was peripheral blood. All receptors derive from a man aged 25 to 40 with COVID-19, enrolled during active disease. Both conserved end residues are part of each CDR3. D genes are given only for firm matches. Only some rows state a clone size, as once, few, many or a class for expanded clones.

D gene: TRBD2; clone size: NA; V gene: TRBV19; J gene: TRBJ2-1; CDR3 DNA: TGTGCCAGTAGACCCTCGACTAGCGAGATATACAATGAGCAGTTCTTC; CDR3 protein: CASRPSTSEIYNEQFF
D gene: NA; clone size: NA; V gene: TRBV28; J gene: TRBJ2-7; CDR3 DNA: TGTGCCAGCAGGCTAGCGGACAGCTACGAGCAGTACTTC; CDR3 protein: CASRLADSYEQYF
D gene: NA; clone size: NA; V gene: TRBV7-6; J gene: TRBJ1-5; CDR3 DNA: TGTGCCAGCAGCTTGCTTCCAGACAGCCTTGGCAATCAGCCCCAGCATTTT; CDR3 protein: CASSLLPDSLGNQPQHF
D gene: NA; clone size: NA; V gene: TRBV21-1; J gene: TRBJ1-5; CDR3 DNA: TGTGCCAGCAGCGCGGGAGAAGGGACAGGGGAATTTCAGCCCCAGCATTTT; CDR3 protein: CASSAGEGTGEFQPQHF
D gene: NA; clone size: once; V gene: TRBV4-3; J gene: TRBJ2-1; CDR3 DNA: TGCGCCAGCAGCCAAGAGGGGGGAGGGGACATCTACAATGAGCAGTTCTTC; CDR3 protein: CASSQEGGGDIYNEQFF
D gene: TRBD1; clone size: NA; V gene: TRBV19; J gene: TRBJ2-5; CDR3 DNA: TGTGCCAGTGGACCCGGGACAGGGGGAAAGACCCAGTACTTC; CDR3 protein: CASGPGTGGKTQYF
D gene: NA; clone size: NA; V gene: TRBV27; J gene: TRBJ1-6; CDR3 DNA: TGTGCCAGCAGTACGAGTTATAATTCACCCCTCCACTTT; CDR3 protein: CASSTSYNSPLHF
D gene: NA; clone size: once; V gene: TRBV28; J gene: TRBJ1-4; CDR3 DNA: TGTGCCAGCAGTTTACGGGGATTGGGTGAAAAACTGTTTTTT; CDR3 protein: CASSLRGLGEKLFF
D gene: NA; clone size: NA; V gene: TRBV19; J gene: TRBJ2-7; CDR3 DNA: TGTGCCACCCTATCGACGGGCTCCTACGAGCAGTACTTC; CDR3 protein: CATLSTGSYEQYF
D gene: NA; clone size: NA; V gene: TRBV7-8; J gene: TRBJ2-7; CDR3 DNA: TGTGCCAGCAGCGCCGGGGAAGTTGCCGAGCAGTACTTC; CDR3 protein: CASSAGEVAEQYF
D gene: NA; clone size: NA; V gene: TRBV6-2/TRBV6-3; J gene: TRBJ1-5; CDR3 DNA: TGTGCCAGCAGTTACTCCAATAGCAATCAGCCCCAGCATTTT; CDR3 protein: CASSYSNSNQPQHF
D gene: NA; clone size: NA; V gene: TRBV4-3; J gene: TRBJ1-5; CDR3 DNA: TGCGCCAGCAGCCAAGATGGCGGCCCTAGCAATCAGCCCCAGCATTTT; CDR3 protein: CASSQDGGPSNQPQHF
D gene: NA; clone size: NA; V gene: TRBV18; J gene: TRBJ1-2; CDR3 DNA: TGTGCCAGCTCCACAGATACTAACTATGGCTACACCTTC; CDR3 protein: CASSTDTNYGYTF
D gene: TRBD2; clone size: NA; V gene: TRBV6-4; J gene: TRBJ2-1; CDR3 DNA: TGTGCCAGCCGTATTAGCGGGGGATTTTACAATGAGCAGTTCTTC; CDR3 protein: CASRISGGFYNEQFF
D gene: NA; clone size: NA; V gene: TRBV7-9; J gene: TRBJ1-2; CDR3 DNA: TGTGCCAGCAGCTCTGGACAGCGCCTGGACTCTTATGGCTACACCTTC; CDR3 protein: CASSSGQRLDSYGYTF
D gene: NA; clone size: NA; V gene: TRBV3-1/TRBV3-2; J gene: TRBJ2-1; CDR3 DNA: TGTGCCAGCAGTCCTACCCACAATGAGCAGTTCTTC; CDR3 protein: CASSPTHNEQFF
D gene: TRBD1; clone size: NA; V gene: TRBV19; J gene: TRBJ1-6; CDR3 DNA: TGTGCCAGTAGTCTATCCGGGACAGGGGGTTCACCCCTCCACTTT; CDR3 protein: CASSLSGTGGSPLHF
D gene: TRBD1; clone size: NA; V gene: TRBV2; J gene: TRBJ2-7; CDR3 DNA: TGTGCCAGCAGCTCAGGCAGGGGACAGGGAAGTTACGAGCAGTACTTC; CDR3 protein: CASSSGRGQGSYEQYF
D gene: TRBD1; clone size: NA; V gene: TRBV4-1; J gene: TRBJ1-2; CDR3 DNA: TGCGCCAGCAGCCCAGGACAGGGGCCGCTCTATGGCTACACCTTC; CDR3 protein: CASSPGQGPLYGYTF
D gene: NA; clone size: NA; V gene: TRBV20-1; J gene: TRBJ1-2; CDR3 DNA: TGCAGTGCTAGTCCCGGGACACGGTTATCAGCTAACTATGGCTACACCTTC; CDR3 protein: CSASPGTRLSANYGYTF
D gene: NA; clone size: NA; V gene: TRBV19; J gene: TRBJ2-2; CDR3 DNA: TGTGCCAGTAGTATTCTTTCCGGGGGTAACGGCGGGGAGCTGTTTTTT; CDR3 protein: CASSILSGGNGGELFF
D gene: NA; clone size: NA; V gene: TRBV30; J gene: TRBJ1-1; CDR3 DNA: TGTGCCTGGAGTGGGACAGATGAAGCTTTCTTT; CDR3 protein: CAWSGTDEAFF
D gene: TRBD1; clone size: NA; V gene: TRBV28; J gene: TRBJ1-6; CDR3 DNA: TGTGCCAGCAGAGGGACAGGAGGCTCACCCCTCCACTTT; CDR3 protein: CASRGTGGSPLHF
D gene: TRBD1; clone size: NA; V gene: TRBV27; J gene: TRBJ2-1; CDR3 DNA: TGTGCCAGCAGCCGTGGACCGGGACAGCTCTACAATGAGCAGTTCTTC; CDR3 protein: CASSRGPGQLYNEQFF
D gene: TRBD2; clone size: NA; V gene: TRBV7-9; J gene: TRBJ2-1; CDR3 DNA: TGTGCCAGCAGCCCTCCGGGACTAGCGGGAGGGAATGAGCAGTTCTTC; CDR3 protein: CASSPPGLAGGNEQFF
D gene: TRBD1; clone size: NA; V gene: TRBV15; J gene: TRBJ2-5; CDR3 DNA: TGTGCCACCAGCGCCCGACCCGGACAGGGCCAAGAGACCCAGTACTTC; CDR3 protein: CATSARPGQGQETQYF
D gene: NA; clone size: once; V gene: TRBV7-2; J gene: TRBJ2-7; CDR3 DNA: TGTGCCAGCAGCTTAGGACTAGGCCGGTCCTACGAGCAGTACTTC; CDR3 protein: CASSLGLGRSYEQYF
D gene: TRBD1; clone size: NA; V gene: TRBV5-1; J gene: TRBJ2-7; CDR3 DNA: TGCGCCAGCAGCAGGACAGGGGCCTACGAGCAGTACTTC; CDR3 protein: CASSRTGAYEQYF
D gene: NA; clone size: NA; V gene: TRBV6-5; J gene: TRBJ1-4; CDR3 DNA: TGTGCCAGCAGTTTCAGGGCAACTAATGAAAAACTGTTTTTT; CDR3 protein: CASSFRATNEKLFF
D gene: NA; clone size: NA; V gene: TRBV27; J gene: TRBJ2-7; CDR3 DNA: TGTGCCAGCAGTTTTGACAGTTCCTACGAGCAGTACTTC; CDR3 protein: CASSFDSSYEQYF
D gene: NA; clone size: once; V gene: TRBV5-1; J gene: TRBJ2-6; CDR3 DNA: TGCGCCAGCAGCTTGGAGACAGGCTCTGGGGCCAACGTCCTGACTTTC; CDR3 protein: CASSLETGSGANVLTF
D gene: TRBD1; clone size: few; V gene: TRBV3-1/TRBV3-2; J gene: TRBJ1-2; CDR3 DNA: TGTGCCAGCAGCCCCCGGGACAGGGGTGGCTACACCTTC; CDR3 protein: CASSPRDRGGYTF
D gene: TRBD1; clone size: NA; V gene: TRBV7-2; J gene: TRBJ2-1; CDR3 DNA: TGTGCCAGCAGCCCGGGACAGGGGGCGAATGAGCAGTTCTTC; CDR3 protein: CASSPGQGANEQFF
D gene: TRBD1; clone size: NA; V gene: TRBV6-4; J gene: TRBJ2-3; CDR3 DNA: TGTGCCAGCAGCCAGGGGGCATCAGATACGCAGTATTTT; CDR3 protein: CASSQGASDTQYF
D gene: NA; clone size: NA; V gene: TRBV28; J gene: TRBJ2-1; CDR3 DNA: TGTGCCAGCAGTTCCTTGACAGGCGGTGTGAATGAGCAGTTCTTC; CDR3 protein: CASSSLTGGVNEQFF
D gene: TRBD1; clone size: NA; V gene: TRBV29-1; J gene: TRBJ2-1; CDR3 DNA: TGCAGCGCGACGGGACAGGGGAATGAGCAGTTCTTC; CDR3 protein: CSATGQGNEQFF